The clone carrying this TCR beta chain was seen at least ten times. Its antigen is as yet unknown. Ahead of thyroid surgery, no patient had received treatment of any kind. Trimming at V came to 1 base and at J to 0 bases, leaving 0 bases not matched to a gene. CDR3 length equals 16 residues. Germline CDR1 reads SGHRS; CDR2 reads YFSETQ. The sample originates from a study of metastatic and nonmetastatic thyroid tumors. Study-wide context: Across peripheral blood and tumor or nodule tissue samples taken from malignant and benign thyroid patients, the repertoires were compared with one another. The study's findings and limits: It was reported that TCR beta diversity was significantly higher in malignant thyroid tumors than benign nodules, in blood and tumor.

Original methodology: Using the CDR3 differences seen across clinicopathological groups, the authors built a distant-metastasis classifier for papillary thyroid cancer, which was meant to discriminate distant-metastatic patients. TCRdb re-called clones from the PCR reads using MiXCR. The authors' filters were not applied to this entry. This table holds 45,000 or so clones, roughly 4% found once. This TCR came from a female donor with papillary thyroid cancer or a benign thyroid nodule (not recorded which). Some clones in this sample may be carry-over from other donors' samples. The chain carries TRBV5-1 and TRBJ2-6; TRBD1 matches 8 bases. The specimen was blood. The CDR3 coding sequence is TGCGCCAGCAGCTTGACAGGGGGCTCTGGGGCCAACGTCCTGACTTTC. Protein sequence: CASSLTGGSGANVLTF.